The present T cell receptor beta chain was sequenced within a study of molecular identifiers for immune sequencing clone quantification (dated by TCRdb to 2016 to 2018). A note on the overall study: For a replicate experiment, RNA from approximately 20,000 or 100,000 naive CD8 T cells was divided into five aliquots, and four of the five aliquots were sequenced. This methods study used CD8 T cells to benchmark TCR RNA copy counting and molecular-identifier clustering-based TCR repertoire sequencing (MIDCIRS).

Libraries of naive CD8 T cells were generated from roughly 21,000 to 960,000 sorted cells, with 10%, 30% or 50% of the purified RNA used. Naive CD8 T cells, defined as CD8+CD4-CCR7+CD45RA+, were FACS-sorted into RLT Plus buffer on a BD FACSAria II. Detection sensitivity was tested by spiking Jurkat RNA equal to some 10 TCR copies' worth into samples containing roughly 19,000-1,100,000 naive CD8 T cells. Enrichment of CD8 T cells was performed with RosetteSep CD8+ T Cell Enrichment Cocktail and Ficoll-Paque, after which ACK red cell lysis was carried out. Sequences LNHNV (CDR1) and YYDKDF (CDR2) are obtained from the germline V gene (reference sequence). The CDR3 sequence holds 15 residues, the cysteine and phenylalanine included. Just CDR3 DNA is preserved here, 45 bases in frame from base 1. Germline trimming amounts to 3 bases on V and 3 bases on J, with 5 as the count of junction bases outside the gene matches.

To prepare the library, PCR was applied. Sequencing instrument: NextSeq 500. Preparation of bulk TCR libraries followed a previously described approach, with the TCR primers listed in Table S5. Total RNA was purified with the Qiagen AllPrep DNA/RNA kit. Before analysis, reads from multiple sequencing runs of one library were combined. The authors processed their data as follows. Reads were retained only if the reads had an exact TCR constant sequence, and the retained reads were trimmed to 150 nt and grouped according to their 12-nt molecular barcodes. Reads inside each barcode group were sub-clustered using a 15% Levenshtein threshold, and a quality-weighted consensus sequence was constructed for each RNA molecule. Non-functional sequences were discarded, and so were lower-count sequences lying one edit away from another sequence. Barcode sub-clusters with fewer than 20% of the maximum read count were removed, based on fitting two negative binomial distributions. TCRdb passed the public sequencing reads through fastp at Q25 and MiXCR, retaining productive beta sequences. Under each unique CDR3 protein, matching rows form one entry showing the most common genes and DNA. The V and J calls were not made by the authors but by TCRdb's processing. This sample lists a few hundred thousand distinct CDR3 sequences; roughly a quarter were detected once. The top ten clones comprise around 0.76% of the sample.

A word on this clonotype: Its antigen specificity is not known. Base quality data are lacking; no much larger clone is found one base away.

Broad study findings and their caveats: Modeling estimated about 3 recovered TCR RNA copies per cell, compared with around 9.7 by digital PCR, which implies 30% to 35% capture efficiency. Spiked-in Jurkat TCR RNA equal to a single cell's worth was reported to be detectable even within 1,100,000 naive CD8 T cells. Without barcode sub-clustering, chimeric consensus sequences inflated TCR diversity; chimeras reached as high as 47%. In CMV-specific effector cells, over 99% of molecules were held by clones above 20 RNA copies, whereas under 1% of molecules were held by such clones in naive cells. Spiked-in Jurkat TCR RNA (roughly 10 copies' worth), which is not part of the donor repertoire, was contained in the naive libraries. The sizes of highly expanded clones could end up underestimated when identical TCR molecules share a barcode.

The chain couples TRBV15 to TRBJ2-1, and 7 junction bases match TRBD1. The clonotype was recovered from a human donor in good health. Some libraries in this study had Jurkat cell RNA spiked in. What was sequenced was naive CD8+ T cells from blood, with Jurkat cell RNA spiked in. Per the publication, the cell subset or site label means: FACS-sorted CD8+CD4-CCR7+CD45RA+ naive T cells. This receptor carries the CDR3 CATSRGDSNYNEQFF. The nucleotide sequence reads as follows: TGTGCCACCAGCAGGGGGGACAGCAACTACAATGAGCAGTTCTTC.